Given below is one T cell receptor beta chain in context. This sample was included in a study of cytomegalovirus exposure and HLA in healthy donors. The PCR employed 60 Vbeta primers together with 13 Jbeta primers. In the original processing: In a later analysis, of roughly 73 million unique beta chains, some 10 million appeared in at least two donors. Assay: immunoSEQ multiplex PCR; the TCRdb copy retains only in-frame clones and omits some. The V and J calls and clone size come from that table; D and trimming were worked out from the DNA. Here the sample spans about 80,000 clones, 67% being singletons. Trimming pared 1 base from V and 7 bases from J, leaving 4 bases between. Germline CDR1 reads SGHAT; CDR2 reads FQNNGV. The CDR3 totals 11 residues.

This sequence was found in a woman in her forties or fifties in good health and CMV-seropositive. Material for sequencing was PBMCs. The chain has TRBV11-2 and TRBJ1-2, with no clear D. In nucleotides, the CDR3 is TGTGCCAGCAGCTTAGGAGCTGGCTACACCTTC. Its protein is CASSLGAGYTF.